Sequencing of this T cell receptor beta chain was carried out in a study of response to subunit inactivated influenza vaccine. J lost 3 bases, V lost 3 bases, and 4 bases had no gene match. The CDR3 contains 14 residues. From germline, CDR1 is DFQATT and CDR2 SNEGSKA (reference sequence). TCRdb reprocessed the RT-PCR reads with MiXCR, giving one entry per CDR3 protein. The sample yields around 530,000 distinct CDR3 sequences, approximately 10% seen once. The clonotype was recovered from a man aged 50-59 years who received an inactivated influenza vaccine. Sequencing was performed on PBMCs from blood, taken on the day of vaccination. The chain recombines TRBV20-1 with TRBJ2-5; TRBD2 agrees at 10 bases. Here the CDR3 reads CSASPGLAEETQYF. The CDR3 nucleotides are TGCAGTGCTAGCCCCGGACTAGCGGAAGAGACCCAGTACTTC.